Each of the 17 T cell receptor beta chains below was sequenced from the same sample in a study of shared clonotypes between healthy human individuals. Assay used: immunoSEQ multiplex PCR; TCRdb lists only in-frame clones, some missing. Here the sample spans 550,000 to 700,000 clones, 60% to 75% being singletons. Sequencing was done on a sample of memory CD4+ T cells sorted from blood. Subset indicated: CD45RA-negative fraction. All receptors come from a woman aged 25 to 39 in good health.

This clone was observed a few times. Other DNA sequences within the sample encode an identical CDR3. V gene TRBV5-1 combines with J gene TRBJ2-2, with D perhaps matching TRBD1 or TRBD2 (5 bases each). The germline V and J ends were trimmed by 4 bases and 1 base, with 11 bases remaining between them. CDR1 is SGHRS, CDR2 YFSETQ, per germline. The CDR3 has 15 amino acids. CDR3 sequence: CASSRGTENTGELFF. Written as DNA, the CDR3 is TGCGCCAGCAGCCGAGGGACGGAGAACACCGGGGAGCTGTTTTTT.

This clone was found once. The chain recombines TRBV7-9 with TRBJ2-7, with unresolved D. The CDR3 runs 14 residues. Germline loops: CDR1 SEHNR, CDR2 FQNEAQ (reference sequence). V was pared by 2 bases and J by 2 bases, with 10 bases between. CDR3 DNA: TGTGCCAGCAGCTTAAGTCGAGGAACCTACGAGCAGTACTTC. It is translated as CASSLSRGTYEQYF.

V is TRBV19 and J is TRBJ1-2; no firm D call. Trimming left V 4 bases short and J 4 bases short, with 13 bases between. Germline loops: CDR1 LNHDA, CDR2 SQIVND (reference sequence). The CDR3 has 14 amino acids. The CDR3 nucleotides read TGTGCCAGTAGTAACCAGCGGACGGTCTATGGCTACACCTTC. Translating it yields CASSNQRTVYGYTF.

This clone was seen a single time. At the DNA level, this CDR3 is encoded by other sequences in the same sample as well. Here the CDR3 reads CASRPTGGAEAFF. The CDR3 coding sequence is TGTGCCAGCAGACCGACAGGAGGGGCTGAAGCTTTCTTT. The V and J genes are TRBV7-9 and TRBJ1-1, with a possible D match to TRBD1 (6 bases). This CDR3 region has 13 residues. CDR1 is SEHNR, CDR2 FQNEAQ, per germline (reference sequence). V was trimmed by 6 bases and J by 6 bases, leaving 14 bases between them.

The rearrangement joins TRBV28 to TRBJ1-2, with 7 bases fitting TRBD1. Germline loops: CDR1 MDHEN, CDR2 SYDVKM. The CDR3 has 15 residues. The V gene end was trimmed by 2 bases and the J gene end by 1 base; junction bases not matched to a gene: 4. CDR3 amino acids: CASSLRGQINYGYTF. The CDR3 bases are TGTGCCAGCAGTTTACGGGGACAGATTAACTATGGCTACACCTTC.

The table lists this clone with a few counts. V is TRBV28 and J is TRBJ2-7; 10 bases are a match to TRBD1. J gave up 0 bases and V 10 bases, and 18 bases lay outside the gene matches. The CDR3 runs to 18 residues. CDR1 is MDHEN, CDR2 SYDVKM, per germline. This CDR3 is CAIRRGQGLYYDSYEQYF. DNA for the CDR3: TGTGCCATCAGGAGGGGACAGGGGTTATACTACGACTCCTACGAGCAGTACTTC.

This clone was counted a single time. V gene TRBV5-6 combines with J gene TRBJ1-4, with D perhaps matching TRBD1 (5 bases). Germline CDR1 and CDR2: SGHDT and YYEEEE. V was clipped by 0 bases and J by 4 bases, with 7 bases between them. The CDR3 is made up of 14 amino acids. The chain's CDR3 is CASSLGQINEKLFF. CDR3 sequence (DNA): TGTGCCAGCAGCTTGGGACAGATTAATGAAAAACTGTTTTTT. Filled out from reference TRBV5-6 and TRBJ1-4, the complete variable domain reads DAGVTQSPTHLIKTRGQQVTLRCSPKSGHDTVSWYQQALGQGPQFIFQYYEEEERQRGNFPDRFSGHQFPNYSSELNVNALLLGDSALYLCASSLGQINEKLFFGSGTQLSVL.

V gene TRBV6-1 combines with J gene TRBJ1-2; the match to TRBD1 covers 7 bases. After removal of 1 base from V and 4 bases from J, the junction contained 6 bases not matched to a gene. There are 15 residues in the CDR3. CDR1 is MNHNS and CDR2 is SASEGT in the germline V gene. In nucleotides, the CDR3 is TGTGCCAGCAGTGAAGGTGGCAGGGGGGCCTATGGCTACACCTTC. It codes for CASSEGGRGAYGYTF.

The chain employs TRBV7-9 and TRBJ2-1, with 9 bases that match TRBD2. After removal of 1 base from V and 9 bases from J, the junction contained 19 bases not matched to a gene. Germline V gives CDR1 SEHNR, CDR2 FQNEAQ (reference sequence). This CDR3 contains 19 residues. This CDR3 reads CASSLGGLAGAESRSEQFF. The CDR3 coding sequence is TGTGCCAGCAGCTTAGGGGGCTTAGCGGGAGCAGAGTCACGATCTGAGCAGTTCTTC.

In its sample, this clone was seen once. This chain uses TRBV27 with TRBJ1-5; D remains ambiguous. This CDR3 is 16 amino acids long. The V and J ends lost 4 bases and 0 bases respectively, with 13 bases between them. The V gene's germline CDR1 is MNHEY and CDR2 SMNVEV (reference sequence). In DNA form, the CDR3 reads TGTGCCAGCAGTTCTTACCGTCCCAATAGCAATCAGCCCCAGCATTTT. It codes for CASSSYRPNSNQPQHF.

The chain employs TRBV2 and TRBJ1-4; no firm D call. The CDR3 runs to 17 residues. Germline V gene data show CDR1 as SNHLY and CDR2 as FYNNEI. V was trimmed by 2 bases and J by 3 bases, leaving 16 bases between them. The CDR3 here is CASSEFMSANPNEKLFF. DNA for the CDR3: TGTGCCAGCAGTGAATTTATGTCGGCCAACCCTAATGAAAAACTGTTTTTT. The entire variable domain, with the rest obtained from reference TRBV2 and TRBJ1-4, is as follows: EPEVTQTPSHQVTQMGQEVILRCVPISNHLYFYWYRQILGQKVEFLVSFYNNEISEKSEIFDDQFSVERPDGSNFTLKIRSTKLEDSAMYFCASSEFMSANPNEKLFFGSGTQLSVL.

The chain recombines TRBV5-1 with TRBJ2-3, with D hard to call. The length of the CDR3 is 18 residues. CDR1 and CDR2 from the germline V gene are SGHRS and YFSETQ. With 1 base removed from V and 0 bases from J, the gap between germline ends came to 18 bases. The CDR3 DNA sequence: TGCGCCAGCAGCTTGCGGCAGCAAGGCCCCTTTAGCACAGATACGCAGTATTTT. Protein: CASSLRQQGPFSTDTQYF.

The V call is TRBV5-1, the J call TRBJ2-4; no definite D call. V was pared by 7 bases and J by 8 bases, with 19 bases between. CDR3 length equals 14 residues. Germline values: CDR1 SGHRS, CDR2 YFSETQ. The CDR3 is CASRVDQSVDIQYF. In DNA form, the CDR3 reads TGCGCCAGCCGAGTCGATCAATCGGTTGACATTCAGTACTTC.

The V and J genes are TRBV7-2 and TRBJ2-5, with D possibly matching TRBD2 (5 bases). This CDR3 region has 15 residues. Germline V CDR1 and CDR2: SGHTA, FQGNSA. Trimming removed 5 bases from V and 3 bases from J, with 16 bases in between. The CDR3 here is CASSPLGLREETQYF. Written as DNA, the CDR3 is TGTGCCAGCAGCCCACTAGGGTTACGGGAAGAGACCCAGTACTTC. Full variable domain (missing parts from reference TRBV7-2 and TRBJ2-5): GAGVSQSPSNKVTEKGKDVELRCDPISGHTALYWYRQSLGQGLEFLIYFQGNSAPDKSGLPSDRFSAERTGGSVSTLTIQRTQQEDSAVYLCASSPLGLREETQYFGPGTRLLVL.

The chain uses TRBV28 and TRBJ2-7; no clear D gene. CDR1 and CDR2 (germline): MDHEN, SYDVKM. CDR3 length equals 12 residues. The V gene lost 6 bases and the J gene lost 3 bases, with 9 bases spanning the gap. The CDR3 DNA follows: TGTGCCAGCAGCCGAGACCACTACGAGCAGTACTTC. Protein: CASSRDHYEQYF.

The chain carries TRBV6-5 and TRBJ2-6; weak D call: TRBD1 (6 bases). The germline gives CDR1 MNHEY, CDR2 SVGAGI. This CDR3 is 16 amino acids long. Trimming took off 3 bases at V and 5 bases at J, with 14 bases between the two ends. CDR3 in amino acids: CASSYQGPGRANVLTF. DNA for the CDR3: TGTGCCAGCAGTTATCAGGGGCCGGGGAGGGCCAACGTCCTGACTTTC.

The chain is built from TRBV5-1 and TRBJ2-3, with D perhaps matching TRBD1 or TRBD2 (5 bases each). CDR1 is SGHRS, CDR2 YFSETQ, per germline. The CDR3 length is 15 residues. V dropped 0 bases and J dropped 6 bases, with 14 bases sitting between them. The CDR3 DNA sequence: TGCGCCAGCAGCTTGGGACCGACCGAGGGGGATACGCAGTATTTT. Translated: CASSLGPTEGDTQYF.